Detailed here is one T cell receptor beta chain. The trim removed 5 bases at V and 1 base at J, leaving 6 bases unmatched. The CDR3 totals 15 residues. Germline assignment: CDR1 MNHEY and CDR2 SMNVEV (reference sequence). These data originate in a study of blood T cell repertoires in COVID-19. Study context: The origin of the acute and convalescent COVID-19 samples was the United States, Italy and Spain. PBMCs, B-cell-depleted T cells, or T cells provided the cDNA or gDNA that made up the material.

In the original analysis: Amplifying reference gene primers gave estimates of nucleated cell counts. Libraries were prepared by immunoSEQ multiplex PCR; TCRdb keeps only in-frame clonotypes and omits some of them. V and J calls and clone size are copied from that table; D and trimming were computed from the DNA. Of approximately 250,000 clones listed, roughly 86% were seen once; the top ten hold roughly 1.6%. The clonotype comes from a woman aged 55-70 years who had recovered from COVID-19. The chain uses TRBV27 and TRBJ1-1; 8 nucleotides agree with TRBD1. The sample comprised peripheral blood. The CDR3 reads CASSPLGQENTEAFF. CDR3 nucleotides: TGTGCCAGCAGTCCCCTGGGACAGGAGAACACTGAAGCTTTCTTT.